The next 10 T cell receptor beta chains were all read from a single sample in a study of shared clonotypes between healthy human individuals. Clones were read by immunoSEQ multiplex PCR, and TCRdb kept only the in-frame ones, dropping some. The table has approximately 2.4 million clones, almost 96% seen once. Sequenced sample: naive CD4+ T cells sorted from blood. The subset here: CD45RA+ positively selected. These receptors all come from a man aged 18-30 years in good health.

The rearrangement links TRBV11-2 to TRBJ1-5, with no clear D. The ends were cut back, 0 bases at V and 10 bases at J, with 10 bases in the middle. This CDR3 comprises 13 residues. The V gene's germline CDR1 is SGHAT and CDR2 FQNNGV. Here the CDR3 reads CASSLDMNIPQHF. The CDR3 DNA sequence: TGTGCCAGCAGCTTAGATATGAACATACCCCAGCATTTT.

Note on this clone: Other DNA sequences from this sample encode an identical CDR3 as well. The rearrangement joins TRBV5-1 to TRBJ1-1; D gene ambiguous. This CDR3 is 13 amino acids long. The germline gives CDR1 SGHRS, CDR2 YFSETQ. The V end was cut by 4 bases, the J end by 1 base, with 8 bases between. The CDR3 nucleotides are TGCGCCAGCAGCGCACAAGGGAACACTGAAGCTTTCTTT. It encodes CASSAQGNTEAFF.

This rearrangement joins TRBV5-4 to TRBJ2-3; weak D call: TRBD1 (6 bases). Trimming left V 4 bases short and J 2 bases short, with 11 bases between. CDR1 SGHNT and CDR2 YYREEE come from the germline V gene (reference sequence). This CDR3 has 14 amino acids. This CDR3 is CASSIRQATDTQYF. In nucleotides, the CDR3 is TGTGCCAGCAGCATAAGACAGGCCACAGATACGCAGTATTTT.

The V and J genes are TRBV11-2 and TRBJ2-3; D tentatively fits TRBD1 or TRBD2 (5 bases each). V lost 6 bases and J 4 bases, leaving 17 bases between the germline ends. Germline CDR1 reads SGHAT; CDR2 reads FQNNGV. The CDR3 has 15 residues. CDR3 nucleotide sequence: TGTGCCAGCAGTTCCGGGACCAAGCAAGCAGATACGCAGTATTTT. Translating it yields CASSSGTKQADTQYF.

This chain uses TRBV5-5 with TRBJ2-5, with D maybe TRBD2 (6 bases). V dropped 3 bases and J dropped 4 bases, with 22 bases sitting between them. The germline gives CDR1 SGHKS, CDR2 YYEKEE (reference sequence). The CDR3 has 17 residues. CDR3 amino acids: CASSWGMEGLVGETQYF. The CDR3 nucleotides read TGTGCCAGCAGCTGGGGCATGGAGGGCCTGGTGGGAGAGACCCAGTACTTC. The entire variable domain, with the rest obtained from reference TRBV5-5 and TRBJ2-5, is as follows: DAGVTQSPTHLIKTRGQQVTLRCSPISGHKSVSWYQQVLGQGPQFIFQYYEKEERGRGNFPDRFSARQFPNYSSELNVNALLLGDSALYLCASSWGMEGLVGETQYFGPGTRLLVL.

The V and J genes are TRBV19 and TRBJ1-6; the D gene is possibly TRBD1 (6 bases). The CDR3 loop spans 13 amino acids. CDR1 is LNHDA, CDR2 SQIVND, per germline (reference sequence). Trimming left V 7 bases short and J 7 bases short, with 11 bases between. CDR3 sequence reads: CASTQGRNSPLHF. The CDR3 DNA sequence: TGTGCCAGTACTCAGGGGCGAAATTCACCCCTCCACTTT.

The chain's CDR3 is CASSQGEGLFSGANVLTF. CDR3 coding DNA: TGCGCCAGCAGCCAAGGAGAAGGCCTATTCTCTGGGGCCAACGTCCTGACTTTC. The chain carries TRBV4-1 and TRBJ2-6; D remains unclear. Germline loops: CDR1 MGHRA, CDR2 YSYEKL. The CDR3 runs to 18 residues. The V gene lost 1 base and the J gene lost 0 bases, with 13 bases spanning the gap.

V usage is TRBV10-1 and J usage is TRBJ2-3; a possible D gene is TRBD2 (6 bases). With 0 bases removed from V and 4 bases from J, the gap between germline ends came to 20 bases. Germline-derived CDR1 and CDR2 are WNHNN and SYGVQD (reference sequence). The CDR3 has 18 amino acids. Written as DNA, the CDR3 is TGCGCCAGCAGTGAGTCCGTGTTTGGGGAGGTAGCCCCAGATACGCAGTATTTT. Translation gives CASSESVFGEVAPDTQYF.

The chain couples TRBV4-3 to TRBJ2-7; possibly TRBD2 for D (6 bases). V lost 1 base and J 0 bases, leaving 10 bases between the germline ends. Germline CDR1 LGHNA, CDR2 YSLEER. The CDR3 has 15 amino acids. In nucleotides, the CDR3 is TGCGCCAGCAGCCAAGGGGGAGGAACCTCCTACGAGCAGTACTTC. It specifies CASSQGGGTSYEQYF.

The CDR3, as DNA: TGTGCCAGCAGCTTGATTGGACAGGGCAACACTGAAGCTTTCTTT. Its translation: CASSLIGQGNTEAFF. The gene calls are TRBV5-4 and TRBJ1-1, with 8 bases that match TRBD1. V lost 1 base to trimming and J lost 2 bases; unmatched junction nucleotides: 4. Germline lookup yields CDR1 SGHNT and CDR2 YYREEE (reference sequence). The CDR3 length is 15 residues.